The clone carrying this T cell receptor (beta chain) was found many times. The data originate from a study of T cells in Graves' hyperthyroidism and ophthalmopathy. Authors of the study amplified TCR beta CDR3 regions from RNA transcripts. An initial round of RT-PCR targeting the TCR CDR3 relied on the HTBI primer set. TCRdb called the multiplex PCR reads again in MiXCR, with one record for every CDR3 protein. The sample has roughly 380,000 distinct CDR3 sequences, approximately 13% seen once. Clinical symptoms, serum thyroxine, TRAb, thyroid ultrasound and orbital computed tomography established diagnosis. This receptor was taken from a woman in her sixties with Graves' hyperthyroidism. The source material was blood.

CDR3 sequence reads: CASSSEGPRYF. CDR3 nucleotide sequence: TGTGCCAGCAGCTCGGAGGGCCCTCGGTACTTC. This rearrangement joins TRBV11-2 to TRBJ2-5, with D maybe TRBD2 (6 bases). This CDR3 region has 11 residues. Germline loops: CDR1 SGHAT, CDR2 FQNNGV. With 4 bases removed from V and 13 bases from J, the gap between germline ends came to 13 bases.